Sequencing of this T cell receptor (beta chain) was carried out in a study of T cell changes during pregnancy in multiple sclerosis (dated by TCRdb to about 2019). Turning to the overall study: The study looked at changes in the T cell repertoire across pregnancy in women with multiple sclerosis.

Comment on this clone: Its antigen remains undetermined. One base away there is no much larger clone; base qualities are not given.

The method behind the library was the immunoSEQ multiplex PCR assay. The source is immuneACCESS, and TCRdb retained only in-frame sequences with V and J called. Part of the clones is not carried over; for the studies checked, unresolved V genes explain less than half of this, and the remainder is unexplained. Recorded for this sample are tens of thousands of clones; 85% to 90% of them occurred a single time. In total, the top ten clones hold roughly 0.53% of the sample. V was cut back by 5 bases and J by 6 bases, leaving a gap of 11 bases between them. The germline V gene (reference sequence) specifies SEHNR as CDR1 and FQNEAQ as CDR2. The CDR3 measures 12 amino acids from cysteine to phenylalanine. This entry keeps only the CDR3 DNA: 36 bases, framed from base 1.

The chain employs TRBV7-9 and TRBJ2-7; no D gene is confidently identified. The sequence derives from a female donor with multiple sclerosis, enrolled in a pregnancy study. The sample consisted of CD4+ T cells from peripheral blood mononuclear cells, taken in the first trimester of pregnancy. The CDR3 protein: CASSPQVREQYF. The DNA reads TGTGCCAGCAGCCCTCAGGTTCGCGAGCAGTACTTC.